The sequence of this TCR beta chain was determined in a study of T cell responses to AZD1222 COVID-19 vaccine. Whole-study findings and limits: Close to half of all spike-specific TCRs reportedly target regions of the variants that are unmutated. Donors in the cohort were predominantly white British and more often female, and clonal diversity was possibly underestimated.

Of note for this clone: The antigen remains undetermined.

The trim removed 5 bases at V and 10 bases at J, leaving 12 bases unmatched. CDR3 length: 15 amino acids. Per germline, CDR1 SGHAT and CDR2 FQNNGV. Here immunoSEQ multiplex PCR was the method, and the copy in TCRdb shows in-frame clones only, minus some. This sample yields some 130,000 clones, of which 90% are seen a single time; 1.6% belongs to the top ten. The sequenced sample was peripheral blood, obtained on day 0 of AZD1222 vaccination. The chain employs TRBV11-2 and TRBJ2-1; TRBD2 matches at 9 bases. The receptor was isolated from an adult in good health. The CDR3 sequence: CASSQRLAVGGEQFF. DNA of the CDR3: TGTGCCAGCAGCCAGCGACTAGCGGTGGGGGGGGAGCAGTTCTTC.